These 23 T cell receptor beta chains were sequenced from one sample in a study of blood T cell repertoires in COVID-19. The assay was immunoSEQ multiplex PCR, and TCRdb's table has in-frame clones only and misses some. This table has about 220,000 clones, over 75% appearing once. Material for sequencing was peripheral blood. These receptors were obtained from a woman aged 70-85 years with COVID-19, enrolled during active disease.

Notes on this clone: Sequence at one end of the junction differs from germline and may be a read error. The chain uses TRBV28 and TRBJ1-2, with 7 bases lining up with TRBD1. Germline values: CDR1 MDHEN, CDR2 SYDVKM. This CDR3 contains 13 residues. CDR3 amino acids: CASSLGILGTDLF. The DNA of the CDR3 is TGTGCCAGCAGTTTAGGAATTCTTGGGACAGACCTCTTC.

The chain carries TRBV11-3 and TRBJ1-3; 9 positions agree with TRBD1. The CDR3 runs 17 residues. Trimming took 0 bases from V and 4 from J; bases not matched to a gene: 7. Germline V gene sequence: CDR1 SGHNT, CDR2 YENEEA. Here the CDR3 DNA reads TGTGCCAGCAGCTTAGATTATTGGACAGGGGACGGAAACACCATATATTTT. This gives the protein CASSLDYWTGDGNTIYF.

The gene calls are TRBV9 and TRBJ1-1; 9 nucleotides match TRBD1. CDR3 size: 15 residues. In germline, CDR1 is SGDLS, CDR2 YYNGEE. With 2 bases clipped from V and 3 bases from J, the junction kept 5 bases outside the gene matches. The CDR3 loop reads CASSVGTGSDTEAFF. The CDR3 DNA is TGTGCCAGCAGCGTTGGGACAGGGTCGGACACTGAAGCTTTCTTT.

The CDR3 sequence: CASSLAGQGSYEQYF. The CDR3 nucleotides are TGTGCCAGCAGCTTGGCGGGACAGGGTAGCTACGAGCAGTACTTC. The J gene is TRBJ2-7, the V gene TRBV5-5, with TRBD1 matching 9 bases. Germline V gene sequence: CDR1 SGHKS, CDR2 YYEKEE (reference sequence). The CDR3 has 15 residues. The V gene end was trimmed by 0 bases and the J gene end by 3 bases; junction bases not matched to a gene: 4. The full variable domain, rest sourced from reference TRBV5-5 and TRBJ2-7, is DAGVTQSPTHLIKTRGQQVTLRCSPISGHKSVSWYQQVLGQGPQFIFQYYEKEERGRGNFPDRFSARQFPNYSSELNVNALLLGDSALYLCASSLAGQGSYEQYFGPGTRLTVT.

The chain carries TRBV30 and TRBJ1-6; D is perhaps TRBD1 (6 bases). This CDR3 is built from 14 residues. CDR1 and CDR2 from the germline V gene are GTSNPN and SVGIG (reference sequence). The V end lost 5 bases, the J end lost 5 bases, and 13 bases lay between the germline ends. As DNA, the CDR3 is TGTGCCTGGGAGTCGGGGGGCGATAATTCACCCCTCCACTTT. Its protein is CAWESGGDNSPLHF. The variable domain in full, with the rest retrieved from reference TRBV30 and TRBJ1-6, is SQTIHQWPATLVQPVGSPLSLECTVEGTSNPNLYWYRQAAGRGLQLLFYSVGIGQISSEVPQNLSASRPQDRQFILSSKKLLLSDSGFYLCAWESGGDNSPLHFGNGTRLTVT.

The chain couples TRBV5-1 to TRBJ2-5; D call uncertain. The germline V gene encodes CDR1 SGHRS and CDR2 YFSETQ. This CDR3 contains 14 residues. V was clipped by 0 bases and J by 2 bases, with 8 bases between them. The CDR3 DNA reads TGCGCCAGCAGCTTGGGTCCGGAGCAAGAGACCCAGTACTTC. Protein product: CASSLGPEQETQYF.

The chain carries TRBV13 and TRBJ1-1; possibly TRBD1 for D (6 bases). This CDR3 has 16 residues. Per the germline V gene, CDR1 is PRHDT and CDR2 is FYEKMQ (reference sequence). Trimming cost V 0 bases and J 3 bases, with 14 bases left between them. The CDR3: CASSLGTYRADTEAFF. The DNA for the CDR3 is TGTGCCAGCAGCTTAGGAACCTACAGGGCTGACACTGAAGCTTTCTTT.

This clone has just a few counts. The V and J genes are TRBV18 and TRBJ1-2; 7 nucleotides align to TRBD1. Germline assignment: CDR1 KGHSH and CDR2 LQKENI. The CDR3 runs 16 residues. Unmatched junction bases numbered 9, after V lost 4 bases and J lost 1 base. Written as DNA, the CDR3 is TGTGCCAGCTCACAAACCGGACAGGCTTTTAACTATGGCTACACCTTC. This sequence encodes CASSQTGQAFNYGYTF.

This chain uses TRBV6-6 with TRBJ1-4; maybe TRBD1 (5 bases). This CDR3 spans 12 amino acids. Deletions cut 5 bases from V and 6 bases from J, with 7 bases between. CDR1 is MNHNY, CDR2 SVGAGI, per germline (reference sequence). The CDR3 DNA is TGTGCCAGCAGTCGACAGTATGAAAAACTGTTTTTT. Protein product: CASSRQYEKLFF.

This clone has only a few counts. The J gene is TRBJ1-6, the V gene TRBV7-2; 8 nucleotides align to TRBD1. The germline gives CDR1 SGHTA, CDR2 FQGNSA. Trimming at V came to 0 bases and at J to 7 bases, leaving 2 bases not matched to a gene. The CDR3 spans 15 residues. The CDR3 region is CASSLAQGANSPLHF. As DNA, the CDR3 is TGTGCCAGCAGCTTAGCGCAGGGGGCCAATTCACCCCTCCACTTT.

The chain recombines TRBV11-3 with TRBJ2-5; D is undetermined. The CDR3 is 12 residues long. Germline V gives CDR1 SGHNT, CDR2 YENEEA. Trimming pared 5 bases from V and 5 bases from J, leaving 9 bases between. Written as DNA, the CDR3 is TGTGCCAGCAGCCTATCTCCGGAGACCCAGTACTTC. Encoded protein: CASSLSPETQYF. Full variable domain (remainder filled in from reference TRBV11-3 and TRBJ2-5): EAGVVQSPRYKIIEKKQPVAFWCNPISGHNTLYWYLQNLGQGPELLIRYENEEAVDDSQLPKDRFSAERLKGVDSTLKIQPAELGDSAVYLCASSLSPETQYFGPGTRLLVL.

This chain links TRBV24-1 with TRBJ2-2, with 7 bases fitting TRBD1. CDR1 KGHDR and CDR2 SFDVKD come from the germline V gene. Trimming at V came to 3 bases and at J to 6 bases, leaving 15 bases not matched to a gene. CDR3 length: 18 residues. CDR3 region: CATSDTTGQVWRSGELFF. The CDR3 nucleotides read TGTGCCACCAGTGATACGACCGGACAGGTTTGGCGGTCCGGGGAGCTGTTTTTT.

V usage is TRBV4-2 and J usage is TRBJ1-1, with TRBD1 identical over 8 bases. This CDR3 has 13 residues. CDR1 is LGHNA and CDR2 is YNFKEQ in the germline V gene. Trimming took 3 bases from V and 3 from J; bases not matched to a gene: 0. The CDR3 DNA follows: TGTGCCAGCAGCCAGGACAGGGACACTGAAGCTTTCTTT. This gives the protein CASSQDRDTEAFF.

This clone was observed a few times. The rearrangement joins TRBV6-2 or TRBV6-3 to TRBJ2-7; 9 nucleotides agree with TRBD1. The trim removed 6 bases at V and 3 bases at J, leaving 12 bases unmatched. Germline CDR1 MNHEY, CDR2 SVGEGT. CDR3 length: 16 residues. The CDR3 DNA sequence: TGTGCCAGCAGCTATAGCCTCCTGGACAGGGGCTACGAGCAGTACTTC. Protein: CASSYSLLDRGYEQYF.

This clone was recorded only once. The sample has other DNA sequences that encode this CDR3 too. This chain uses TRBV7-2 with TRBJ1-5; weak D call: TRBD1 (5 bases). Trimming stripped 1 base from V and 4 bases from J, with 11 bases between. CDR1 SGHTA and CDR2 FQGNSA come from the germline V gene. The CDR3 contains 15 residues. The CDR3 DNA reads TGTGCCAGCAGCTTAGTCGGGGGATCAAATCAGCCCCAGCATTTT. Translated: CASSLVGGSNQPQHF.

The chain recombines TRBV6-1 with TRBJ2-5, with no clear D. This CDR3 region has 14 residues. CDR1 is MNHNS and CDR2 is SASEGT in the germline V gene. The germline V and J ends were trimmed by 0 bases and 0 bases, with 5 bases remaining between them. The CDR3 is CASSEAADQETQYF. As DNA, the CDR3 is TGTGCCAGCAGTGAAGCGGCAGACCAAGAGACCCAGTACTTC.

The V and J genes are TRBV5-4 and TRBJ2-7; 10 bases agree with TRBD1. V was clipped by 5 bases and J by 0 bases; unmatched bases: 5. The CDR3 runs 15 residues. Germline V gene data show CDR1 as SGHNT and CDR2 as YYREEE (reference sequence). CDR3 sequence: CASSLTGGFSYEQYF. The CDR3 DNA reads as TGTGCCAGCAGTTTGACAGGGGGCTTCTCCTACGAGCAGTACTTC.

The V and J genes are TRBV5-4 and TRBJ2-1, with 14 bases fitting TRBD2. CDR1 is SGHNT, CDR2 YYREEE, per germline (reference sequence). This CDR3 is built from 15 residues. V gave up 0 bases and J gave up 10 bases; unmatched junction bases: 3. The CDR3: CASSLGLAGGLEQFF. DNA for the CDR3: TGTGCCAGCAGCTTGGGACTAGCGGGGGGGCTGGAGCAGTTCTTC.

V is TRBV6-1 and J is TRBJ1-6; D gene uncertain. Looked up from germline, CDR1 is MNHNS and CDR2 is SASEGT. This CDR3 spans 16 amino acids. V gave up 2 bases and J gave up 0 bases, with 8 bases separating them. The DNA of the CDR3 is TGTGCCAGCAGTGAAATCATGAGCTCCTATAATTCACCCCTCCACTTT. As protein: CASSEIMSSYNSPLHF.

The V gene is TRBV3-1 (or the pseudogene TRBV3-2), the J gene TRBJ1-4; D not resolved. CDR3 length: 15 residues. Per the germline V gene, CDR1 is LGHDT and CDR2 is YNNKEL (reference sequence). V lost 1 base and J 0 bases, leaving 6 bases between the germline ends. This CDR3 reads CASSQGTATNEKLFF. Here the CDR3 DNA reads TGTGCCAGCAGCCAAGGTACAGCAACTAATGAAAAACTGTTTTTT.

The genes are TRBV28 and TRBJ1-5; D may be TRBD1 (6 bases). CDR3 length: 16 residues. CDR1 MDHEN and CDR2 SYDVKM come from the germline V gene. Trimming shortened V by 4 bases and J by 2 bases, and 15 bases separated the two germline ends. The chain's CDR3 is CASSSSGAAGNQPQHF. The CDR3, as DNA: TGTGCCAGCAGTTCATCAGGGGCCGCGGGCAATCAGCCCCAGCATTTT.

The rearrangement links TRBV28 to TRBJ1-2; maybe TRBD1 (6 bases). The CDR3 has 13 residues. The V end was cut by 6 bases, the J end by 3 bases, with 11 bases between. The germline V gene has CDR1 MDHEN and CDR2 SYDVKM. The CDR3 nucleotides read TGTGCCAGCAGCCAGGGGCCGGACTATGGCTACACCTTC. Its protein product is CASSQGPDYGYTF.

V usage is TRBV4-3 and J usage is TRBJ1-2; 7 bases match TRBD1. The V segment lost 1 base and the J segment 3 bases; nucleotides outside the gene matches: 8. In germline, CDR1 is LGHNA, CDR2 YSLEER. The CDR3 totals 16 residues. CDR3 region: CASSQAGTAMYYGYTF. CDR3 nucleotides: TGCGCCAGCAGCCAAGCCGGGACAGCCATGTACTATGGCTACACCTTC.